The sequence of this T cell receptor beta chain was determined in a study of T cells after yellow fever vaccination (dated by TCRdb to the late 2010s). Background for the entire study: The SMART-Seq v4 Ultra Low Input RNA kit was used to prepare libraries from fractions with low cell numbers. To follow T-cell clones before and after primary and booster YFV17D yellow fever vaccination, bulk TCR alpha and beta repertoires were sequenced over time. Two healthy male donors made up the cohort, one aged 18 to 29 years and the other aged 30 to 40 years. Blood samples were taken at several timepoints before and after primary and secondary immunization, and bulk PBMC replicates and cell subsets were isolated.

Per the germline V gene, MNHEY is the CDR1 and SVGEGT is the CDR2. The V and J ends are trimmed by 2 bases and 2 bases, leaving 9 bases between them. The CDR3 covers 14 residues, taking in both the cysteine and the phenylalanine. Of the read, only the CDR3 DNA is kept; its 42 bases are in frame from base 1. Synthesis of TCR cDNA relied on 5'RACE template switching, a step that introduced a universal primer site along with unique molecular identifiers. cDNA synthesis was primed from both the TCR alpha and TCR beta constant segments. Libraries were amplified in two PCR steps, with sample barcodes and sequencing adapters added in the second step. Libraries were sequenced on Illumina HiSeq 2500 (2x100 bp) or NovaSeq (2x150 bp). As for how the authors treated the data: MIGEC handled demultiplexing of reads and collapsing into UMI consensus sequences, while MiXCR performed V(D)J alignment. Clonotypes responding to the vaccine were identified with edgeR on replicate PBMC samples, with the criteria of FDR below 0.01 and a log2 fold change above 5 up to day 15. Each bulk clonotype was labeled CD4 or CD8 based on which sequenced repertoire, CD4 or CD8, contained the clonotype at higher abundance. The raw public reads went through TCRdb reprocessing: fastp at Q25, MiXCR clone calling, in-frame beta chains kept. Rows are unified per CDR3 protein, each entry keeping the most common DNA and genes. The V and J calls and clone size are TCRdb's, not the authors'. Across this sample there are hundreds of thousands of distinct CDR3 sequences, with around a fifth seen only once. The ten largest account for about 17% of the sample.

A remark on this clonotype: No cognate antigen has been identified for it. No much larger clone exists at a distance of one base, and base qualities are not known.

Findings and caveats that apply to the study as a whole: After the booster, most clones that had expanded after primary vaccination were detected again (approximately 96% of CD4 and more than 80% of CD8), suggesting broad maintenance of memory. Because only a couple of donors were included in the study, the extent to which the findings can be generalized is limited. FACS-sorted repertoires could contain abundant contaminating clonotypes from the bulk population, so computational filtering was required. The secondary T-cell response was weaker than the primary response but faster, peaking on day 5 instead of day 15. A small fraction of clonotypes appeared in both the CD4 and CD8 compartments, likely as a result of convergent recombination.

The sample's treatment or condition label is to be understood as: live attenuated yellow fever vaccine strain. Two biological replicates of bulk PBMCs were collected at each blood-draw timepoint. PBMCs were isolated from peripheral blood using a standard Ficoll-Paque protocol. RNA was extracted with TriZol from bulk PBMCs, CD4 and CD8 fractions, and dextramer-positive and dextramer-negative fractions. Recombination connected TRBV6-2 or TRBV6-3 to TRBJ2-5, with the D gene uncertain. The sample consisted of PBMCs, taken less than 25 days after the first yellow fever vaccination. This receptor was identified in a man between 18 and 35 years old who received the YFV17D yellow fever vaccine. The bases read TGTGCCAGCAGTTACCTTGGAGTTCAAGAGACCCAGTACTTC. It codes for CASSYLGVQETQYF.